A selection of T cell receptor beta chains follows, all from one sample in a study of regulatory T cells in long-lasting Graves disease. TCRdb processed the multiplex PCR reads anew with MiXCR; each CDR3 protein has one entry. Altogether around 240,000 distinct CDR3 sequences are present, about 17% being singletons, with the ten largest covering around 15%. The same sample was also used in a study of T cells in Graves' hyperthyroidism and ophthalmopathy.

Material: peripheral blood mononuclear cells (PBMCs), obtained at new diagnosis, from a patient treated with antithyroid drugs. These TCRs come from a woman aged 25 to 45 with Graves disease. CDR3s include the opening cysteine and the closing phenylalanine or tryptophan. The order of the fields is V gene, D gene, clone size, J gene, CDR3 length, CDR3 DNA, CDR3 protein. The D gene is left open where the match is weak. A clone size is listed for some rows: how often the clone was seen (once, few, many), or a class if it is expanded.

TRBV7-9	TRBD2	-	TRBJ2-5	15	TGTGCCAGCAGCCAAATCCTAGCGGGGCAAGAGACCCAGTACTTC	CASSQILAGQETQYF
TRBV7-9	TRBD1	many	TRBJ1-1	14	TGTGCCAGCAGCTCGACAGGGGGGAACACTGAAGCTTTCTTT	CASSSTGGNTEAFF
TRBV19	-	few	TRBJ1-4	12	TGTGCCAGTAGTATCGGAGGAGAAAAACTGTTTTTT	CASSIGGEKLFF
TRBV2	-	many	TRBJ1-1	13	TGTGCCAGCAGTGCAGGGCGTTACACTGAAGCTTTCTTT	CASSAGRYTEAFF
TRBV18	TRBD2	few	TRBJ2-3	16	TGTGCCAGCTCACCACTGGCTAGCGGGGGAACAGATGCGCAGTATTTT	CASSPLASGGTDAQYF
TRBV12-5	TRBD2	many	TRBJ2-7	13	TGTGCTAGTGCTCCCAGCGGGGACTACGAGCAGTACTTC	CASAPSGDYEQYF
TRBV5-1	TRBD1	many	TRBJ2-3	17	TGCGCCAGCAGCTCTTCGCCCGGGACAGGGGGCACAGATACGCAGTATTTT	CASSSSPGTGGTDTQYF
TRBV7-9	-	-	TRBJ2-7	12	TGTGCCAGCAGCGCATACTTCTACGAGCAGTACTTC	CASSAYFYEQYF
TRBV11-1	TRBD2	-	TRBJ2-3	15	TGTGCCAGCAGCGCCGCACTAGCGGAAGTCGATACGCAGTATTTT	CASSAALAEVDTQYF
TRBV7-2	-	many	TRBJ2-7	17	TGTGCCAGCAGCTTAGAAGTCTGGGCGGGCCGAGCCTACGAGCAGTACTTC	CASSLEVWAGRAYEQYF
TRBV19	-	-	TRBJ1-4	16	TGTGCCAGTAGTAAAGCCGCTTCGGGGGGTAATGAAAAACTGTTTTTT	CASSKAASGGNEKLFF
TRBV7-9	TRBD1	many	TRBJ1-5	15	TGTGCCAGCAGCATCGCCGGGACAGGAAATCAGCCCCAGCATTTT	CASSIAGTGNQPQHF
TRBV11-2	-	many	TRBJ1-1	13	TGTGCCAGCAGCTTAGATAGTTCAGGAGACGCTTTCTTT	CASSLDSSGDAFF
TRBV20-1	TRBD2	-	TRBJ2-5	16	TGCAGTGCACCAGGGGGGACTAGCGGGGGGCAAGAGACCCAGTACTTC	CSAPGGTSGGQETQYF
TRBV20-1	-	many	TRBJ2-5	15	TGCAGTGCTAGAGATGGGGCTAATGGGGAAGAGACCCAGTACTTC	CSARDGANGEETQYF
TRBV20-1	TRBD1	many	TRBJ2-5	13	TGCAGTGCTAAACAGGGGTACCAAGAGACCCAGTACTTC	CSAKQGYQETQYF
TRBV6-5	-	-	TRBJ1-5	14	TGTGCCAGCAGTTACGGTGCGGGCAATCAGCCCCAGCATTTT	CASSYGAGNQPQHF
TRBV20-1	-	many	TRBJ2-3	12	TGCAGTGCTAGAGAGAGGGCTGGCGGGCAGTATTTT	CSARERAGGQYF
TRBV18	-	many	TRBJ1-2	15	TGTGCCAGCTCACCACCGACCGGGGCCAACTATGGCTACACCTTC	CASSPPTGANYGYTF
TRBV28	-	-	TRBJ2-1	16	TGTGCCAGCACGGGCAGGCGATTTGGTTCCTACAATGAGCAGTTCTTC	CASTGRRFGSYNEQFF
TRBV7-2	TRBD2	many	TRBJ2-5	16	TGTGCCAGCAGCTTAGAGAGCGGGGGAATCGAGGAGACCCAGTACTTC	CASSLESGGIEETQYF
TRBV6-1	TRBD1	many	TRBJ1-1	16	TGTGCCAGCAGTAAGGGACAGACGACATTAGGCACTGAAGCTTTCTTT	CASSKGQTTLGTEAFF
TRBV2	TRBD1	many	TRBJ1-2	14	TGTGCCAGCAGTGACGGGCAGGGGGCCTATGGCTACACCTTC	CASSDGQGAYGYTF
TRBV7-3	TRBD1	many	TRBJ1-1	12	TGTGCCAGCAGCCCAGGGGGCACTGAAGCTTTCTTT	CASSPGGTEAFF